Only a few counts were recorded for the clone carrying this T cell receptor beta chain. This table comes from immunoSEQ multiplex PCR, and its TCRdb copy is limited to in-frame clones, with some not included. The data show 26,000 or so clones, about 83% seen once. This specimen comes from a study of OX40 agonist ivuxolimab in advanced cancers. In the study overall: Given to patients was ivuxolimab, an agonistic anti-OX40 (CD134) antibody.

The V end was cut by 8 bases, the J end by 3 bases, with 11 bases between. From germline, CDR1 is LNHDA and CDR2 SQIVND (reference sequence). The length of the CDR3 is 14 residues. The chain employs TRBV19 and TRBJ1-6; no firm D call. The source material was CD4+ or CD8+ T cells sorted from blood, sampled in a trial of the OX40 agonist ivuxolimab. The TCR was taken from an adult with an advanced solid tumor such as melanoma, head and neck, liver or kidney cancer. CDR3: CASFDGLYNSPLHF. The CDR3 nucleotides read TGTGCCAGTTTTGACGGACTCTATAATTCACCCCTCCACTTT.